This passage covers 28 T cell receptor beta chains from one sample sequenced in a study of tumor-infiltrating lymphocytes in localized non-small cell lung cancer. Profiling relied on immunoSEQ multiplex PCR, and the TCRdb table lists in-frame clones only, not all of them. The data contain approximately 6,900 clones, about 76% of them singletons. The source material was lung tumor tissue. These receptors all stem from a human donor with non-small cell lung cancer.

CDR3 amino acids: CATSRDRVGTGELFF. CDR3 nucleotide sequence: TGTGCCACCAGCAGAGATCGAGTGGGGACCGGGGAGCTGTTTTTT. The chain has TRBV15 and TRBJ2-2; D not certain. Germline values: CDR1 LNHNV, CDR2 YYDKDF (reference sequence). The V end was cut by 0 bases, the J end by 5 bases, with 10 bases between. The CDR3 is made up of 15 amino acids.

In this sample, this clone turned up a few times. The chain has TRBV5-5 and TRBJ1-2, with 8 bases matching TRBD1. Per the germline V gene, CDR1 is SGHKS and CDR2 is YYEKEE (reference sequence). V gave up 1 base and J gave up 4 bases; unmatched junction bases: 3. The CDR3 contains 14 residues. The CDR3 protein is CASSLYRGVYGYTF. Written as DNA, the CDR3 is TGTGCCAGCAGCTTGTACAGGGGGGTCTATGGCTACACCTTC.

This rearrangement joins TRBV4-3 to TRBJ1-5; weak D call: TRBD1 (5 bases). CDR3 length equals 15 residues. V shed 1 base and J shed 6 bases, with 13 bases lying between them. Germline CDR1 LGHNA, CDR2 YSLEER. CDR3 in DNA: TGCGCCAGCAGCCAAGCCCAGGGATCAGGTCAGCCCCAGCATTTT. It specifies CASSQAQGSGQPQHF.

The gene calls are TRBV5-6 and TRBJ1-6; possibly TRBD1 for D (6 bases). The CDR3 runs 12 residues. The V and J ends lost 4 bases and 13 bases respectively, with 12 bases between them. CDR1 and CDR2 (germline): SGHDT, YYEEEE. In nucleotides, the CDR3 is TGTGCCAGCAGCATCGGGGGCAGCCCCCTCCACTTT. It specifies CASSIGGSPLHF.

The rearrangement joins TRBV12-1 to TRBJ2-5; the D segment call TRBD1 is taken from the table without a DNA check. TRBV12-1 is an annotated pseudogene. CDR3 length: 16 residues. The CDR3 DNA reads as TGTGCCAGCAGCCCACGACAGGAGCCCCGTGAAGAGACCCAGTACTTC. Residues: CASSPRQEPREETQYF.

This clone has just a few counts. The chain has TRBV4-2 and TRBJ2-7, with D perhaps matching TRBD2 (5 bases). Germline CDR1 and CDR2: LGHNA and YNFKEQ. The CDR3 is 17 amino acids. Trimming took 2 bases from V and 0 from J, leaving 17 bases between them. The CDR3 nucleotides are TGTGCCAGCAGCCAATTCGGACGCGAAGGAGGCTCCTACGAGCAGTACTTC. Its translation is CASSQFGREGGSYEQYF.

V and J are TRBV9 and TRBJ2-5, with a possible D match to TRBD1 (6 bases). Trimming removed 4 bases at V and 9 bases at J, with 10 bases between. This CDR3 is built from 11 residues. CDR1 SGDLS and CDR2 YYNGEE come from the germline V gene. The CDR3 nucleotides are TGTGCCAGCAGCTCAACAGGGCCCCAGTACTTC. Translated: CASSSTGPQYF.

This chain connects TRBV30 to TRBJ2-3; 9 bases line up with TRBD2. CDR1 and CDR2 from the germline V gene are GTSNPN and SVGIG (reference sequence). With V trimmed by 4 bases and J by 1 base, 3 bases remained unmatched. The CDR3 covers 14 residues. The CDR3 sequence: CAWTSGIGTDTQYF. The DNA of the CDR3 is TGTGCCTGGACTAGCGGGATTGGCACAGATACGCAGTATTTT.

This clone appeared once. J is TRBJ2-7 and V is TRBV19, with a possible D match to TRBD2 (5 bases). The CDR3 runs 17 residues. The V and J ends lost 1 base and 1 base respectively, with 17 bases between them. The V gene's germline CDR1 is LNHDA and CDR2 SQIVND (reference sequence). CDR3 sequence reads: CASSIGVIGRTSYEQYF. For the CDR3, the DNA is TGTGCCAGTAGTATAGGGGTAATCGGACGGACTTCCTACGAGCAGTACTTC.

This clone came up a few times. V usage is TRBV4-1 and J usage is TRBJ2-5; possibly TRBD1 for D (6 bases). Germline values: CDR1 MGHRA, CDR2 YSYEKL. V was trimmed by 4 bases and J by 1 base, leaving 13 bases between them. The CDR3 consists of 15 residues. This CDR3 reads CASSPGTTLQETQYF. The DNA for the CDR3 is TGCGCCAGCAGCCCCGGGACAACACTCCAAGAGACCCAGTACTTC.

This chain joins TRBV7-2 and TRBJ2-7; D ambiguous. V lost 2 bases to trimming and J lost 5 bases, with 7 bases between them. The CDR3 is 12 amino acids. Germline V gene lookup returns CDR1 SGHTA and CDR2 FQGNSA. The CDR3 DNA reads as TGTGCCAGCAGCTTATTCGGAGACGAGCAGTACTTC. This translates into CASSLFGDEQYF.

The chain uses TRBV9 and TRBJ2-1, with 8 positions matching TRBD2. Germline lookup yields CDR1 SGDLS and CDR2 YYNGEE. CDR3 size: 14 residues. The trim removed 0 bases at V and 13 bases at J, leaving 9 bases unmatched. Here the CDR3 DNA reads TGTGCCAGCAGCGTAGGTGGCGGGGGGAAGTCACAGTTCTTC. Its protein is CASSVGGGGKSQFF.

This clone was found a few times. The chain recombines TRBV7-8 with TRBJ2-2; unclear D gene. Trimming pared 2 bases from V and 1 base from J, leaving 11 bases between. The CDR3 spans 16 residues. Germline lookup yields CDR1 SGHVS and CDR2 FQNEAQ. The CDR3 DNA sequence: TGTGCCAGCAGCTTATATCAGCTTCTGAACACCGGGGAGCTGTTTTTT. Translation: CASSLYQLLNTGELFF.

The rearrangement joins TRBV7-9 to TRBJ2-2; 7 bases agree with TRBD2. V lost 3 bases to trimming and J lost 5 bases; unmatched junction nucleotides: 9. Germline loops: CDR1 SEHNR, CDR2 FQNEAQ (reference sequence). The length of the CDR3 is 16 residues. The CDR3 is CASSFLSGFMTGELFF. CDR3 coding DNA: TGTGCCAGCAGCTTTCTTAGCGGGTTTATGACCGGGGAGCTGTTTTTT.

The gene calls are TRBV19 and TRBJ1-1, with D perhaps matching TRBD1 (6 bases). V lost 7 bases and J lost 9, with 18 bases in between. The CDR3 is 13 amino acids. Germline assignment: CDR1 LNHDA and CDR2 SQIVND (reference sequence). CDR3 bases: TGTGCCAGTACCAAACGGGGGCTCACGAAAGCTTTCTTT. Protein sequence: CASTKRGLTKAFF.

This chain uses TRBV9 with TRBJ2-7; 7 bases align to TRBD1. CDR3 length: 15 residues. Germline V CDR1 and CDR2: SGDLS, YYNGEE. The trim removed 0 bases at V and 1 base at J, leaving 4 bases unmatched. CDR3 sequence: CASSVATGQSYEQYF. The CDR3 DNA reads as TGTGCCAGCAGCGTAGCTACGGGACAGTCCTACGAGCAGTACTTC.

The chain is built from TRBV30 and TRBJ1-1; 7 nucleotides match TRBD1. Germline CDR1 GTSNPN, CDR2 SVGIG (reference sequence). Germline trimming cut 7 bases from V and 1 base from J; bases unmatched to any gene: 3. CDR3 length equals 12 residues. CDR3 bases: TGTGCCTCCTGGACAGGGAACACTGAAGCTTTCTTT. It specifies CASWTGNTEAFF.

This chain uses TRBV5-1 with TRBJ1-5; 8 positions match TRBD1. The CDR3 runs to 14 residues. Trimming cost V 1 base and J 6 bases; bases outside gene matches: 3. The germline V gene has CDR1 SGHRS and CDR2 YFSETQ. As DNA, the CDR3 is TGCGCCAGCAGCTTGTCAGGGGGCCTTCAGCCCCAGCATTTT. As protein: CASSLSGGLQPQHF.

J is TRBJ2-1 and V is TRBV4-1; TRBD1 matches 9 bases. The CDR3 covers 16 residues. V shed 0 bases, J shed 6 bases, and the junction held 6 bases outside the gene matches. CDR1 and CDR2 (germline): MGHRA, YSYEKL. The CDR3 sequence is CASSQEPGTGLNEQFF. CDR3 sequence (DNA): TGCGCCAGCAGCCAAGAGCCCGGGACAGGGCTCAATGAGCAGTTCTTC.

V gene TRBV10-3 combines with J gene TRBJ1-3, with D maybe TRBD1 (5 bases). Germline V CDR1 and CDR2: ENHRY, SYGVKD. The CDR3 has 12 residues. V was clipped by 3 bases and J by 9 bases, with 9 bases between them. The CDR3 DNA follows: TGTGCCATCAGTGAATTTGGGGCCACCATATATTTT. As protein: CAISEFGATIYF.

The CDR3 DNA reads as TGCAGTGCCCGGGACCTAGAGACCCAGTACTTC. It yields the protein CSARDLETQYF. The V call is TRBV20-1, the J call TRBJ2-5; D tentatively reads TRBD1 or TRBD2 (5 bases each). V lost 6 bases and J lost 4, with 9 bases in between. There are 11 residues in the CDR3. Germline CDR1 and CDR2: DFQATT and SNEGSKA (reference sequence).

The chain carries TRBV19 and TRBJ2-7; 7 nucleotides match TRBD1. Germline CDR1 is LNHDA and CDR2 is SQIVND (reference sequence). The CDR3 sequence is 13 residues long. V lost 1 base to trimming and J lost 4 bases; unmatched junction nucleotides: 1. CDR3 coding DNA: TGTGCCAGTAGTATAGGGACAGGTTACGAGCAGTACTTC. Amino acids: CASSIGTGYEQYF.

This clone has a handful of counts. The V call is TRBV5-1, the J call TRBJ1-4, with 11 bases aligning to TRBD1. J lost 8 bases, V lost 3 bases, and 3 bases had no gene match. CDR1 is SGHRS and CDR2 is YFSETQ in the germline V gene. The CDR3 runs 14 residues. CDR3 region: CASSSGTGGEKLFF. The DNA for the CDR3 is TGCGCCAGCAGCTCGGGGACAGGGGGGGAAAAACTGTTTTTT.

The sample holds a few counts of this clone. This sequence joins TRBV27 and TRBJ1-2; perhaps TRBD1 as D (5 bases). The germline gives CDR1 MNHEY, CDR2 SMNVEV (reference sequence). The V end lost 6 bases, the J end lost 8 bases, and 13 bases lay between the germline ends. This CDR3 is built from 12 residues. The CDR3 spells CASRGGTGGYTF. The DNA for the CDR3 is TGTGCCAGCAGGGGGGGGACGGGAGGCTACACCTTC.

V and J are TRBV19 and TRBJ2-7; 10 bases align to TRBD2. This CDR3 spans 13 amino acids. V lost 3 bases and J lost 5; bases outside the gene matches: 1. In germline, CDR1 is LNHDA, CDR2 SQIVND (reference sequence). The CDR3: CASSIGLADEQYF. In DNA form, the CDR3 reads TGTGCCAGTAGTATTGGACTAGCGGACGAGCAGTACTTC.

The CDR3 coding sequence is TGCGCCAGCAGCCAAGAGGGACAAGGCCCCTACGAGCAGTACTTC. Its protein product is CASSQEGQGPYEQYF. The genes are TRBV4-1 and TRBJ2-7; perhaps TRBD1 as D (6 bases). The V end lost 0 bases, the J end lost 2 bases, and 11 bases lay between the germline ends. The germline CDR1 and CDR2 sequences are MGHRA and YSYEKL. The CDR3 sequence is 15 residues long.

A few counts support this clone. The chain carries TRBV29-1 and TRBJ2-2; possibly TRBD2 for D (5 bases). The CDR3 sequence is 14 residues long. Looked up from germline, CDR1 is SQVTM and CDR2 is ANQGSEA. The germline V and J ends were trimmed by 6 bases and 1 base, with 12 bases remaining between them. The CDR3 nucleotides read TGCAGCGTGACCGTACGGGGGAACACCGGGGAGCTGTTTTTT. Protein product: CSVTVRGNTGELFF.

This chain uses TRBV27 with TRBJ1-1; 9 nucleotides match TRBD1. Trimming cost V 5 bases and J 4 bases; bases outside gene matches: 5. Per the germline V gene, CDR1 is MNHEY and CDR2 is SMNVEV (reference sequence). The CDR3 is 14 amino acids. The DNA of the CDR3 is TGTGCCAGCAGTGCCGGACAGGGGTCCACTGAAGCTTTCTTT. It translates to CASSAGQGSTEAFF.